These 2 T cell receptor beta chains were sequenced from one sample in a study of OX40 agonist ivuxolimab in advanced cancers. The assay was immunoSEQ multiplex PCR, and TCRdb's table has in-frame clones only and misses some. In the table there are 40,000 to 50,000 clones, 88% of which are singletons. Sequenced material: CD4+ or CD8+ T cells sorted from blood, taken in a trial of the OX40 agonist ivuxolimab. The receptors were gathered from an adult with an advanced solid tumor such as melanoma, head and neck, liver or kidney cancer.

V usage is TRBV19 and J usage is TRBJ2-1, with a possible D match to TRBD2 (6 bases). CDR3 length: 13 residues. V lost 6 bases, J lost 3 bases, and 9 bases lay in between. The germline CDR1 and CDR2 sequences are LNHDA and SQIVND (reference sequence). Written as DNA, the CDR3 is TGTGCCAGTAGACTGGGGGGCTACAATGAGCAGTTCTTC. Protein: CASRLGGYNEQFF.

The gene calls are TRBV5-1 and TRBJ1-6, with D hard to call. This CDR3 comprises 18 residues. The germline gives CDR1 SGHRS, CDR2 YFSETQ. Trimming pared 0 bases from V and 4 bases from J, leaving 17 bases between. Written as DNA, the CDR3 is TGCGCCAGCAGCTTGGCCGGAGTCTCCCGAGGATATAATTCACCCCTCCACTTT. As protein: CASSLAGVSRGYNSPLHF. Full variable domain (outside the CDR3, taken from reference TRBV5-1 and TRBJ1-6): KAGVTQTPRYLIKTRGQQVTLSCSPISGHRSVSWYQQTPGQGLQFLFEYFSETQRNKGNFPGRFSGRQFSNSRSEMNVSTLELGDSALYLCASSLAGVSRGYNSPLHFGNGTRLTVT.